These 12 T cell receptor beta chains were sequenced from one sample in a study of early T cells in non-severe SARS-CoV-2 infection. TCRdb re-analysed the 5' RACE reads in MiXCR, keeping a single row per CDR3 protein. The table includes roughly 45,000 distinct CDR3 sequences, roughly 10% detected once. Material: whole blood. The origin of the receptors is an adult who was a healthcare worker with PCR-confirmed SARS-CoV-2 infection or an uninfected control (not recorded which).

In regard to this clonotype: Its ends do not fully match the called genes, so a read error is possible. This chain joins TRBV5-4 and TRBJ2-7; TRBD2 matches 11 bases. The CDR3 consists of 14 residues. Germline-derived CDR1 and CDR2 are SGHNT and YYREEE (reference sequence). CDR3 sequence (DNA): TGTGTCAGCAGCGGGACTAGCGGCTCCTACGAGCAGTACTTC. It specifies CVSSGTSGSYEQYF.

This clonotype was detected ten times or more. V is TRBV2 and J is TRBJ2-5; D is uncertain. The V gene lost 7 bases and the J gene lost 1 base, with 10 bases spanning the gap. CDR1 and CDR2 from the germline V gene are SNHLY and FYNNEI. CDR3 length equals 13 residues. CDR3 residues: CASTVTVQETQYF. DNA for the CDR3: TGTGCCAGCACGGTTACGGTCCAAGAGACCCAGTACTTC.

This clonotype has at least ten counts. This chain links TRBV9 with TRBJ1-4; no reliable D call. With 0 bases removed from V and 5 bases from J, the gap between germline ends came to 14 bases. The CDR3 sequence is 16 residues long. Per the germline V gene, CDR1 is SGDLS and CDR2 is YYNGEE. CDR3 sequence (DNA): TGTGCCAGCAGCGTAGGCAGCCAAGTGGTAAATGAAAAACTGTTTTTT. It specifies CASSVGSQVVNEKLFF.

This clonotype was seen many times. The chain recombines TRBV29-1 with TRBJ2-5, with D possibly matching TRBD1 (6 bases). This CDR3 region has 15 residues. V lost 5 bases and J lost 3, with 19 bases in between. The V gene's germline CDR1 is SQVTM and CDR2 ANQGSEA. CDR3 sequence: CSVRRNRAPEETQYF. The CDR3 region has the DNA TGCAGCGTTCGACGGAACAGGGCTCCCGAAGAGACCCAGTACTTC. Drawing the rest from reference TRBV29-1 and TRBJ2-5, the complete variable domain is SAVISQKPSRDICQRGTSLTIQCQVDSQVTMMFWYRQQPGQSLTLIATANQGSEATYESGFVIDKFPISRPNLTFSTLTVSNMSPEDSSIYLCSVRRNRAPEETQYFGPGTRLLVL.

In this sample, this clonotype turned up many times. CDR3 sequence reads: CSASPVGSRNEQYF. CDR3 coding DNA: TGCAGTGCCTCCCCGGTCGGGTCTAGGAACGAGCAGTACTTC. The V gene is TRBV20-1, the J gene TRBJ2-7, with unresolved D. Trimming stripped 6 bases from V and 5 bases from J, with 20 bases between. Germline CDR1 reads DFQATT; CDR2 reads SNEGSKA (reference sequence). CDR3 size: 14 residues.

There are many counts of this clonotype. The V gene is TRBV6-5, the J gene TRBJ2-7; tentative D call: TRBD1 (6 bases). This CDR3 spans 13 amino acids. With 10 bases removed from V and 0 bases from J, the gap between germline ends came to 13 bases. Per germline, CDR1 MNHEY and CDR2 SVGAGI. CDR3 residues: CATLDSFSYEQYF. The CDR3 DNA is TGTGCCACCCTGGACAGCTTCTCCTACGAGCAGTACTTC.

This clonotype was counted ten times or more. This rearrangement joins TRBV9 to TRBJ2-1; 9 bases fit TRBD2. The CDR3 runs to 17 residues. CDR1 is SGDLS, CDR2 YYNGEE, per germline. The ends lost 4 bases at V and 0 bases at J; junction bases unmatched: 8. CDR3 sequence reads: CASSQTKLAGSYNEQFF. The CDR3 coding sequence is TGTGCCAGCAGCCAAACAAAACTAGCGGGCTCCTACAATGAGCAGTTCTTC.

The V call is TRBV6-2 or TRBV6-3, the J call TRBJ1-5; perhaps TRBD1 as D (5 bases). The V end lost 0 bases, the J end lost 4 bases, and 13 bases lay between the germline ends. This CDR3 comprises 16 residues. CDR1 and CDR2 from the germline V gene are MNHEY and SVGEGT. The CDR3 sequence is CASSYSQGFANQPQHF. In DNA form, the CDR3 reads TGTGCCAGCAGTTACTCGCAGGGATTTGCAAATCAGCCCCAGCATTTT.

The chain combines TRBV18 with TRBJ2-3; the match to TRBD1 covers 9 bases. This CDR3 has 15 amino acids. Trimming at V came to 3 bases and at J to 2 bases, leaving 3 bases not matched to a gene. Germline CDR1 is KGHSH and CDR2 is LQKENI. The DNA of the CDR3 is TGTGCCAGCTCACCGACAGGGGGGACCACAGATACGCAGTATTTT. Amino acids: CASSPTGGTTDTQYF.

This clonotype was recorded many times. This chain connects TRBV4-2 to TRBJ1-6; D not resolved. The germline CDR1 and CDR2 sequences are LGHNA and YNFKEQ. V lost 1 base to trimming and J lost 5 bases, with 15 bases between them. This CDR3 region has 17 residues. The CDR3 sequence is CASSQVNGFPNNSPLHF. The CDR3 bases are TGTGCCAGCAGCCAAGTAAATGGATTTCCGAATAATTCACCCCTCCACTTT.

The table lists this clonotype with many counts. The chain links TRBV3-1 to TRBJ1-5; the match to TRBD1 covers 11 bases. The germline V gene has CDR1 LGHDT and CDR2 YNNKEL (reference sequence). The V gene end was trimmed by 3 bases and the J gene end by 6 bases; junction bases not matched to a gene: 1. The CDR3 extends over 14 amino acids. As DNA, the CDR3 is TGTGCCAGCAGCCACGGGACAGGGGGTCAGCCCCAGCATTTT. Its protein is CASSHGTGGQPQHF. The variable domain in full, with the rest retrieved from reference TRBV3-1 and TRBJ1-5, is DTAVSQTPKYLVTQMGNDKSIKCEQNLGHDTMYWYKQDSKKFLKIMFSYNNKELIINETVPNRFSPKSPDKAHLNLHINSLELGDSAVYFCASSHGTGGQPQHFGDGTRLSIL.

This clonotype was observed a few times. The V gene is TRBV5-1, the J gene TRBJ2-3; possibly TRBD2 for D (5 bases). Trimming pared 4 bases from V and 6 bases from J, leaving 12 bases between. The germline V gene has CDR1 SGHRS and CDR2 YFSETQ. This CDR3 has 13 amino acids. CDR3 sequence: CASSGRGLDTQYF. In DNA form, the CDR3 reads TGCGCCAGCAGCGGACGGGGATTGGATACGCAGTATTTT. The full variable domain, completed using reference TRBV5-1 and TRBJ2-3, is KAGVTQTPRYLIKTRGQQVTLSCSPISGHRSVSWYQQTPGQGLQFLFEYFSETQRNKGNFPGRFSGRQFSNSRSEMNVSTLELGDSALYLCASSGRGLDTQYFGPGTRLTVL.